This TCR beta chain is drawn from a study of shared clonotypes between healthy human individuals. Regarding the study as a whole: The authors sampled blood alone, and tissue repertoires likely differ.

It was across several immunoSEQ plates that each subset's genomic DNA was evenly split. This table comes from immunoSEQ multiplex PCR, and its TCRdb copy is limited to in-frame clones, with some not included. The table has 2 million or so clones, approximately 94% seen once. As concerns this clone: Its antigen is as yet unknown.

Naive-designated CD8 cells lacked CD45RO, were positively enriched for CCR7, and omitted terminally differentiated effector memory CD45RA+ cells. The CDR3 spans 18 residues. CDR1 and CDR2 from the germline V gene are SGHRS and YFSETQ. V lost 0 bases to trimming and J lost 0 bases, with 18 bases between them. The source material was naive CD8+ T cells sorted from blood. V usage is TRBV5-1 and J usage is TRBJ1-1; D uncertain. The receptor's source is a man between 18 and 35 years old in good health. Written as DNA, the CDR3 is TGCGCCAGCAGCTTGGCCTCCATTAGCAGGTCCATGAACACTGAAGCTTTCTTT. It specifies CASSLASISRSMNTEAFF. Combining the CDR3 with reference TRBV5-1 and TRBJ1-1 gives the whole variable domain KAGVTQTPRYLIKTRGQQVTLSCSPISGHRSVSWYQQTPGQGLQFLFEYFSETQRNKGNFPGRFSGRQFSNSRSEMNVSTLELGDSALYLCASSLASISRSMNTEAFFGQGTRLTVV.